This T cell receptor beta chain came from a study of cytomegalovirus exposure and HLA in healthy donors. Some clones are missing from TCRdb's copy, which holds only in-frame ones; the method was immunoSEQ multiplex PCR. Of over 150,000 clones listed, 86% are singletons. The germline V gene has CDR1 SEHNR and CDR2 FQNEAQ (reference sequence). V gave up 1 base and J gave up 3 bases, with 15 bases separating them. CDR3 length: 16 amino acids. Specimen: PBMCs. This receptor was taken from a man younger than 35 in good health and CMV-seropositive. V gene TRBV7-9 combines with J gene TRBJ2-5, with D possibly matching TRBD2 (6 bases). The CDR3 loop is CASSLEVGSGEETQYF. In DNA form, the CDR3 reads TGTGCCAGCAGCTTAGAGGTCGGTAGCGGAGAAGAGACCCAGTACTTC.